This is a list of T cell receptor beta chains from one sample in a study of cytomegalovirus exposure and HLA in healthy donors. Clones were read by immunoSEQ multiplex PCR, and TCRdb kept only the in-frame ones, dropping some. Of 150,000 to 200,000 clones in the sample, 65% to 75% were seen once. Sequenced input: PBMCs. Receptor source: a girl aged 10 to 17 in good health and CMV-seronegative. Each CDR3 is given with its conserved first and last residue. The D gene is left open where the match is weak. Expanded clones are given a class, and other clones once, few, many or no size at all.

size	J	D	V	DNA	CDR3
few	TRBJ1-5	NA	TRBV19	TGTGCCAGTAGACCTTTCGGTGGGCCCCAGCATTTT	CASRPFGGPQHF
NA	TRBJ2-2	NA	TRBV29-1	TGCAGCGTAGGAGGGGGGGCGGGCACCGGGGAGCTGTTTTTT	CSVGGGAGTGELFF
NA	TRBJ2-7	NA	TRBV6-5	TGTGCCAGCAGCCTCCTAGGGACTGAAGCCTACGAGCAGTACTTC	CASSLLGTEAYEQYF
NA	TRBJ2-1	NA	TRBV6-5	TGTGCCAGCAGTTACGAATTAGGCGGAGAGCAGTTCTTC	CASSYELGGEQFF
NA	TRBJ1-2	NA	TRBV2	TGTGCCAGCAGCGATATTCGGATAAAGCCGACAGAGACCCATGGCTACACCTTC	CASSDIRIKPTETHGYTF
NA	TRBJ2-7	NA	TRBV25-1	TGTGCCAGCAGTTTAGCCGGGAACTACGAGCAGTACTTC	CASSLAGNYEQYF
few	TRBJ1-4	TRBD1	TRBV6-6	TGTGCCAGCAGTTCACAGGGGGCGTACAACGAAAAACTGTTTTTT	CASSSQGAYNEKLFF
few	TRBJ2-7	NA	TRBV7-8	TGTGCCAGCAGCTTAGAGACAGGTCGTAGCTCCTACGAGCAGTACTTC	CASSLETGRSSYEQYF
NA	TRBJ1-2	TRBD1	TRBV6-5	TGTGCCAGCCGTACCGGGACAGGGATCTATGGCTACACCTTC	CASRTGTGIYGYTF
few	TRBJ1-5	NA	TRBV2	TGTGCCAGCAGTGCTCAGGGAGGGGTAAATCAGCCCCAGCATTTT	CASSAQGGVNQPQHF
few	TRBJ2-7	TRBD1	TRBV15	TGTGCCACCAGCAGGGACAGGGGGCCCTACGAGCAGTACTTC	CATSRDRGPYEQYF
NA	TRBJ1-5	TRBD1	TRBV19	TGTGCCAGTAGTATGGGTGGGGGACAGTTCGGGCAGCCCCAGCATTTT	CASSMGGGQFGQPQHF
NA	TRBJ2-7	TRBD1	TRBV4-2	TGTGCCAGCAGCTCGCGCGGACAGGGGTCTGTCTCCTACGAGCAGTACTTC	CASSSRGQGSVSYEQYF
NA	TRBJ2-1	NA	TRBV21-1	TGTGCCAGCCCCAACGGACTAGCGGGGGACCTATACAATGAGCAGTTCTTC	CASPNGLAGDLYNEQFF
few	TRBJ2-1	NA	TRBV6-1	TGTGCCAGCTCGACAGGCGACGGGGTGAATGAGCAGTTCTTC	CASSTGDGVNEQFF
NA	TRBJ1-5	NA	TRBV27	TGTGCCAGCAGTTTATCGAGCCCTACCTATAATCAGCCCCAGCATTTT	CASSLSSPTYNQPQHF
NA	TRBJ1-4	NA	TRBV5-4	TGTGCCAGCAGCTTGCTTGCGGAGGAAAAACTGTTTTTT	CASSLLAEEKLFF
NA	TRBJ1-5	NA	TRBV27	TGTGCCAGCAGTTTTTCGGGGAATAGTAATCAGCCCCAGCATTTT	CASSFSGNSNQPQHF
NA	TRBJ2-7	NA	TRBV2	TGTGCCAGCAGTCCGACAGCCTACGAGCAGTACTTC	CASSPTAYEQYF
few	TRBJ2-7	NA	TRBV6-5	TGTGCCAGCAGTTACCTAAACTACGAGCAGTACTTC	CASSYLNYEQYF
NA	TRBJ1-3	NA	TRBV6-1	TGTGCCAGCCCTGACCTACTACCGGGGAGAAACACCATATATTTT	CASPDLLPGRNTIYF
few	TRBJ2-5	NA	TRBV18	TGTGCCAGCTCACCCCTACAGGCGTACCAAGAGACCCAGTACTTC	CASSPLQAYQETQYF
NA	TRBJ1-4	TRBD1	TRBV5-1	TGCGCCAGCAGCTTGGCCGGGACAGCTAATGAAAAACTGTTTTTT	CASSLAGTANEKLFF